This TCR beta chain came from a study of identical twins. TCRdb itself ran the 5' RACE reads through MiXCR, one entry per CDR3 protein. The repertoire consists of nearly 200,000 distinct CDR3 sequences, with approximately 16% occurring once and the leading ten covering less than 45%. Germline V gene sequence: CDR1 WNHNN, CDR2 SYGVQD (reference sequence). This CDR3 is 12 amino acids long. Trimming removed 2 bases at V and 5 bases at J, with 7 bases between. These same data were also listed under a study on T cells expressing NK-cell markers. This second study says: Source material for TCR beta repertoires consisted of sorted CD3+CD56+NKG2C+, CD3+CD56+NKG2C- and CD3+CD56-NKG2C+ T cells. Whether the expanded NKG2C+ T cell clones recognized HCMV remained unclear.

Sequencing was carried out using CD8+ T cells sorted from blood. This sequence originates from a woman between 18 and 29 years old in good health. V usage is TRBV10-1 and J usage is TRBJ2-7; D is tentatively TRBD1 or TRBD2 (5 bases each). In DNA form, the CDR3 reads TGCGCCAGCAGTGAGGGGGGTCACGAGCAGTACTTC. This translates into CASSEGGHEQYF.